This TCR beta chain emerged from a study of cytomegalovirus exposure and HLA in healthy donors. The PCR made use of 60 Vbeta and 13 Jbeta primers. The repertoire was sequenced with immunoSEQ multiplex PCR; TCRdb's copy has only in-frame clones and lacks some. The sample yields approximately 180,000 clones, around 83% seen once. V shed 0 bases and J shed 5 bases, with 15 bases lying between them. The CDR3 loop spans 16 amino acids. CDR1 and CDR2 (germline): SGHDT, YYEEEE. The receptor comes from a woman aged 18-29 years in good health and CMV-seronegative. The sample comprised PBMCs. This sequence joins TRBV5-6 and TRBJ1-3; D might be TRBD1 (5 bases). CDR3 DNA: TGTGCCAGCAGCTTGGGGAGACACCAGGGAAGAAACACCATATATTTT. This gives the protein CASSLGRHQGRNTIYF.